A selection of T cell receptor beta chains follows, all from one sample in a study of OX40 agonist ivuxolimab in advanced cancers. Only in-frame clones appear in the TCRdb table, and some are missing; sequencing was by immunoSEQ multiplex PCR. The sample consists of 70,000 to 95,000 clones, about 90% of them appearing once. Sequenced here: CD4+ or CD8+ T cells sorted from blood, sampled in a trial of the OX40 agonist ivuxolimab. All receptors derive from an adult with an advanced solid tumor such as melanoma, head and neck, liver or kidney cancer. CDR3s include the opening cysteine and the closing phenylalanine or tryptophan. Fields, in order: J gene, D gene, V gene, clone size, CDR3 DNA, CDR3 protein. A D gene is named only where the DNA matches it firmly. Clone size is given for some rows only: seen once, a few or many times, or a class if the clone is expanded.

TRBJ2-7 TRBD2 TRBV5-1 NA TGCGCCAGCAGCTTACAAGCGGGGGGGCCCGAGCAGTACTTC CASSLQAGGPEQYF
TRBJ2-5 TRBD2 TRBV5-6 NA TGTGCCAGCAGCTTGGCAGCTAGCGGGAGGTACGAGACCCAGTACTTC CASSLAASGRYETQYF
TRBJ1-5 TRBD1 TRBV9 few TGTGCCAGCAGCGCCGGGACAGGGGACCAGCCCCAGCATTTT CASSAGTGDQPQHF
TRBJ1-1 NA TRBV14 once TGTGCCAGCAGCCAGAACAGGGACGGTGAAGCTTTCTTT CASSQNRDGEAFF
TRBJ1-5 NA TRBV5-5 NA TGTGCCAGCAGCCCCTACGGGGGTTTCAATCAGCCCCAGCATTTT CASSPYGGFNQPQHF
TRBJ1-5 NA TRBV6-1 NA TGTGCCAGCAGTTTAGCAGACAATCAGCCCCAGCATTTT CASSLADNQPQHF
TRBJ2-7 TRBD2 TRBV7-6 NA TGTGCCAGCAGCATTAGCGGGGACGAGCAGTACTTC CASSISGDEQYF
TRBJ2-7 TRBD2 TRBV27 NA TGTGCCAGCAGGACCCTAGCGGGACGCTACGAGCAGTACTTC CASRTLAGRYEQYF
TRBJ2-1 NA TRBV18 NA TGTGCCAGCTCACCACGAGGGGACAATGAGCAGTTCTTC CASSPRGDNEQFF
TRBJ2-7 NA TRBV30 NA TGTGCCTGTCCCCGGGCAGGCTCCTACGAGCAGTACTTC CACPRAGSYEQYF
TRBJ2-7 NA TRBV21-1 NA TGTGCCAGCAGCACCATACGGGGGGGTAGACCGGGATCGTACGAGCAGTACTTC CASSTIRGGRPGSYEQYF
TRBJ1-1 NA TRBV27 NA TGTGCCAGCAGTTTACAGGGACGCGGCACTGAAGCTTTCTTT CASSLQGRGTEAFF
TRBJ1-2 NA TRBV9 NA TGTGCCAGCTCCGAGACCTTGGACGGCCTCTATGGCTACACCTTC CASSETLDGLYGYTF
TRBJ2-3 NA TRBV6-1 NA TGTGCCGTTAGCATGCGGGACACAGATACGCAGTATTTT CAVSMRDTDTQYF
TRBJ2-7 NA TRBV30 NA TGTGCCTGGAGCCCCGGGACCTACGAGCAGTACTTC CAWSPGTYEQYF
TRBJ2-3 NA TRBV2 NA TGTGCCAGCAGTGAACGGCGCGATACGCAGTATTTT CASSERRDTQYF
TRBJ2-7 NA TRBV14 NA TGTGCCAGCAGCCAAGCTCTACAGGGCGAGCAGTACTTC CASSQALQGEQYF
TRBJ1-2 NA TRBV19 many TGTGCCAGTAGTATTGCCAGAGATGGCTACACCTTC CASSIARDGYTF
TRBJ2-2 TRBD1 TRBV18 NA TGTGCCAGCTCAACTGGGACAGGGCCCGGGGAGCTGTTTTTT CASSTGTGPGELFF
TRBJ1-1 NA TRBV6-1 NA TGTGCCAGCAGCACAGGAAGGGACACTGAAGCTTTCTTT CASSTGRDTEAFF
TRBJ2-7 NA TRBV6-5 NA TGTGCCAGCAGTTCTCGCCACAGCGGGGACAACTACGAGCAGTACTTC CASSSRHSGDNYEQYF
TRBJ2-7 NA TRBV11-3 NA TGTGCCAGCAGCGAGGGAACCGAGCAGTACTTC CASSEGTEQYF
TRBJ1-6 TRBD1 TRBV4-1 NA TGCGCCAGCAGCCGTATTTCCGGGACAGGGGTAAATTCACCCCTCCACTTT CASSRISGTGVNSPLHF
TRBJ2-5 NA TRBV27 NA TGTGCCAGCAGTTTGGTTGGACAGATGTACCAAGAGACCCAGTACTTC CASSLVGQMYQETQYF
TRBJ1-6 NA TRBV6-1 NA TGTGCCAGCAGTGAACCAGGGTCGGTTAGCTCCTATAATTCACCCCTCCACTTT CASSEPGSVSSYNSPLHF
TRBJ2-3 TRBD2 TRBV19 NA TGTGCCAGTAGTCTGGGACTAGCGACAGATACGCAGTATTTT CASSLGLATDTQYF
TRBJ1-2 NA TRBV6-1 NA TGTGCCAGCAGTGAAGAGCAGGGAGTTCCCTATGGCTACACCTTC CASSEEQGVPYGYTF
TRBJ1-2 NA TRBV6-1 NA TGTGCCAGCAGTGAGGACAGAGTGAATCAAATTCATGGCTACACCTTC CASSEDRVNQIHGYTF
TRBJ2-1 NA TRBV10-3 once TGTGCCATCAGTGAGGCTAGCGACAGTGAGCAGTTCTTC CAISEASDSEQFF
TRBJ1-5 NA TRBV5-5 NA TGTGCCAGCTGCCGAGGGGGTCTGAGCAATCAGCCCCAGCATTTT CASCRGGLSNQPQHF
TRBJ2-5 TRBD2 TRBV27 NA TGTGCCAGCAGTAAACTAGCGGGCCCTCAAGAGACCCAGTACTTC CASSKLAGPQETQYF
TRBJ2-1 TRBD2 TRBV9 NA TGTGCCAGCAGCTTAGGACTAGCGATCGATGAGCAGTTCTTC CASSLGLAIDEQFF
TRBJ2-7 NA TRBV10-3 NA TGTGCCATCTTCTCGGACCGGGGGACCGGCGAGCAGTACTTC CAIFSDRGTGEQYF
TRBJ1-6 NA TRBV5-1 NA TGCGCCAGCACACGAGAATCCTATAATTCACCCCTCCACTTT CASTRESYNSPLHF
TRBJ2-3 NA TRBV15 NA TGTGCCACCAGCAGGAACACAGATACGCAGTATTTT CATSRNTDTQYF
TRBJ2-1 TRBD2 TRBV2 NA TGTGCCAGCAGAGATCTAGCGGGATGGCAGTTCTTC CASRDLAGWQFF
TRBJ1-5 NA TRBV7-3 NA TGTGCCAGCAGCTTAACGAGGGAGCGGCAGCCCCAGCATTTT CASSLTRERQPQHF
TRBJ2-7 TRBD2 TRBV9 NA TGTGCCAGCAGCGCAAGCCGGGAGGCGGGCTACGAGCAGTACTTC CASSASREAGYEQYF
TRBJ2-7 NA TRBV9 NA TGTGCCAGCAGCCCCCATGCAGCAAGCTACGAGCAGTACTTC CASSPHAASYEQYF
TRBJ2-3 TRBD2 TRBV7-3 NA TGTGCCAGCAGCTCCTTTCCAGGGACTAGCGGGGGTGATACGCAGTATTTT CASSSFPGTSGGDTQYF
TRBJ2-5 TRBD1 TRBV19 NA TGTGCCAGTAGCTCCGGGACAGGGCGAGAGACCCAGTACTTC CASSSGTGRETQYF
TRBJ1-1 NA TRBV11-2 NA TGTGCCAGCAGCCTCGGGACCCCGCGGACTGAAGCTTTCTTT CASSLGTPRTEAFF
TRBJ2-1 TRBD2 TRBV7-3 NA TGTGCCAGCAGCTTAGAACTAGCGGGGAGCTCCTACAATGAGCAGTTCTTC CASSLELAGSSYNEQFF
TRBJ2-3 TRBD2 TRBV4-1 few TGCGCCAGCAGCCAACCGGGACTAGCGGGGTCGGGTAGCACAGATACGCAGTATTTT CASSQPGLAGSGSTDTQYF
TRBJ1-2 NA TRBV5-6 NA TGTGCCAGCAGCTTGCAGGAGTATGCGGGCTACACCTTC CASSLQEYAGYTF
TRBJ2-7 NA TRBV1 NA TGCACCTTCTCCTGGATCCCCTACGAGCAGTACTTC CTFSWIPYEQYF
TRBJ1-2 TRBD1 TRBV18 NA TGTGCCAGCTCACCACCATACAGGGGTCATGGCTACACCTTC CASSPPYRGHGYTF
TRBJ2-2 NA TRBV6-5 once TGTGCCAGCAGTTACTCCGACGGGGAGCTGTTTTTT CASSYSDGELFF
TRBJ2-3 NA TRBV10-2 NA TGCGCCAGCAGTGAGGCCGATCCTGACAGAGGGCAGTATTTT CASSEADPDRGQYF
TRBJ2-2 NA TRBV5-8 NA TGTGCCAGCAGCTTGATCCGCACCGGGGAGCTGTTTTTT CASSLIRTGELFF
TRBJ2-7 TRBD1 TRBV30 NA TGTGCCTGGAAACCGGGACAGGCATTCTACGAGCAGTACTTC CAWKPGQAFYEQYF
TRBJ2-7 TRBD1 TRBV6-6 NA TGTGCCAGCAGTGCGCAAGGACAGGGTGACGAGCAGTACTTC CASSAQGQGDEQYF
TRBJ2-5 TRBD2 TRBV7-8 NA TGTGCCAGCAGCATCAGACTAGCGGGAGTATCGGAGACCCAGTACTTC CASSIRLAGVSETQYF